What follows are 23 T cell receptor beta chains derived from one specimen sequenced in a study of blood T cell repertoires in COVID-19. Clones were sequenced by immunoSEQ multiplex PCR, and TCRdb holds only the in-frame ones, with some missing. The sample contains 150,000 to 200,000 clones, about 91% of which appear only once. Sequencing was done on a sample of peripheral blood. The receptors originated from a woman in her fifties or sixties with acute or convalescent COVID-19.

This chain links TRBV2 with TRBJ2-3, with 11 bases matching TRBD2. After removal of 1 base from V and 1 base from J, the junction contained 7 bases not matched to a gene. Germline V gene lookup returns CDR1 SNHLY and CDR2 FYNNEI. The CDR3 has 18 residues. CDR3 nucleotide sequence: TGTGCCAGCAGTGAAGTTAGCGGGAGGGCGGTGGGCACAGATACGCAGTATTTT. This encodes CASSEVSGRAVGTDTQYF. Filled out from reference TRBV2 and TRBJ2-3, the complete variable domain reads EPEVTQTPSHQVTQMGQEVILRCVPISNHLYFYWYRQILGQKVEFLVSFYNNEISEKSEIFDDQFSVERPDGSNFTLKIRSTKLEDSAMYFCASSEVSGRAVGTDTQYFGPGTRLTVL.

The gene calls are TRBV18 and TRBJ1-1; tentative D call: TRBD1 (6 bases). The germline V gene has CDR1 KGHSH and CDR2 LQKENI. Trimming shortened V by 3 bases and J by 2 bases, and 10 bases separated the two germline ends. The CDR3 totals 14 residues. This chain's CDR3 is CASSPGTLNTEAFF. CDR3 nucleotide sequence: TGTGCCAGCTCACCCGGGACACTCAACACTGAAGCTTTCTTT. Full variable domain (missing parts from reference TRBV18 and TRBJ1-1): NAGVMQNPRHLVRRRGQEARLRCSPMKGHSHVYWYRQLPEEGLKFMVYLQKENIIDESGMPKERFSAEFPKEGPSILRIQQVVRGDSAAYFCASSPGTLNTEAFFGQGTRLTVV.

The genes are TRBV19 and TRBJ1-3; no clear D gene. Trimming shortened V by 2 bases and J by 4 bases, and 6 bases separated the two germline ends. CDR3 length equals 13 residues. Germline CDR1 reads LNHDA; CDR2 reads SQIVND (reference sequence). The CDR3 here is CASSIKRGNTIYF. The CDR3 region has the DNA TGTGCCAGTAGTATAAAGCGCGGAAACACCATATATTTT. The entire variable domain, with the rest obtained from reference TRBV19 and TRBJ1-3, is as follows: DGGITQSPKYLFRKEGQNVTLSCEQNLNHDAMYWYRQDPGQGLRLIYYSQIVNDFQKGDIAEGYSVSREKKESFPLTVTSAQKNPTAFYLCASSIKRGNTIYFGEGSWLTVV.

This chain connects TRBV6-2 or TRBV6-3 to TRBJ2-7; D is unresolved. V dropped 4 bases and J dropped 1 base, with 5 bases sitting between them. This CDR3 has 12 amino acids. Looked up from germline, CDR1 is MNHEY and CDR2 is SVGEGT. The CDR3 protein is CASSFPSYEQYF. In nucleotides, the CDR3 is TGTGCCAGCAGTTTCCCTTCCTACGAGCAGTACTTC.

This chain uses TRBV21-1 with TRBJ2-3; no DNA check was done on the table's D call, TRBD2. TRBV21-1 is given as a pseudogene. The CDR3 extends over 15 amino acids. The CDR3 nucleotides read TGTGCCAGCAGCAAAGGCGCGGGGCCGACAGATACGCAGTATTTT. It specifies CASSKGAGPTDTQYF.

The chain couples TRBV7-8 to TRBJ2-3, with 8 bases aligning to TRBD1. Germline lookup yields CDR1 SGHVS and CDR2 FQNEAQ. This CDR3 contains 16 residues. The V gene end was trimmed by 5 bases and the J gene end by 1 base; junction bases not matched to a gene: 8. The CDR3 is CASSPWTGSGTDTQYF. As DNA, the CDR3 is TGTGCCAGCAGCCCGTGGACAGGGTCAGGCACAGATACGCAGTATTTT.

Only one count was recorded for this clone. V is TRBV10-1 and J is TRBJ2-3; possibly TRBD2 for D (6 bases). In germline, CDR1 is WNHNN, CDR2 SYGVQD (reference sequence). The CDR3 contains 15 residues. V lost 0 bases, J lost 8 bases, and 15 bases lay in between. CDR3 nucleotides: TGCGCCAGCAGTGAGTCTGGGGGAGCCGGGGGTACGCAGTATTTT. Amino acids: CASSESGGAGGTQYF.

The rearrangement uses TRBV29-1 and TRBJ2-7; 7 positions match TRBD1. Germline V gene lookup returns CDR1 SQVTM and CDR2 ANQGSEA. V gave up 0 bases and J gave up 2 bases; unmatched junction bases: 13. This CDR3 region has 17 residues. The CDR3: CSVEDPKEGGITYEQYF. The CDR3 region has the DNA TGCAGCGTTGAAGACCCCAAGGAAGGGGGCATAACCTACGAGCAGTACTTC.

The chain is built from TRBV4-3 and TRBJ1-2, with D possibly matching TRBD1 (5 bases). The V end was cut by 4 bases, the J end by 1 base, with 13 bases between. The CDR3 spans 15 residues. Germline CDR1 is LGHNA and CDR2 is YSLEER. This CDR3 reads CASSPDRFNNYGYTF. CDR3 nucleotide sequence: TGCGCCAGCAGCCCAGACAGATTTAATAACTATGGCTACACCTTC.

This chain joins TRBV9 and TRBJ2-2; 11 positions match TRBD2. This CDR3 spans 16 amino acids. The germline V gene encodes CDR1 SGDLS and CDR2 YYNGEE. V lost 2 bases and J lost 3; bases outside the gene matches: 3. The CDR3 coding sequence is TGTGCCAGCAGCGTCCTAGCGGGGGGACACACCGGGGAGCTGTTTTTT. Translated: CASSVLAGGHTGELFF.

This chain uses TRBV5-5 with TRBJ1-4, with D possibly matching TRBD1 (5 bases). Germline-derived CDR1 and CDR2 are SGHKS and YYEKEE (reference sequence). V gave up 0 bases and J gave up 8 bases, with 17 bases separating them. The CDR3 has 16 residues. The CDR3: CASSLVRFRGDEKLFF. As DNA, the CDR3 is TGTGCCAGCAGCTTGGTGAGATTTAGGGGCGACGAAAAACTGTTTTTT. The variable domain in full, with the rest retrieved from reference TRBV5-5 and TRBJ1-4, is DAGVTQSPTHLIKTRGQQVTLRCSPISGHKSVSWYQQVLGQGPQFIFQYYEKEERGRGNFPDRFSARQFPNYSSELNVNALLLGDSALYLCASSLVRFRGDEKLFFGSGTQLSVL.

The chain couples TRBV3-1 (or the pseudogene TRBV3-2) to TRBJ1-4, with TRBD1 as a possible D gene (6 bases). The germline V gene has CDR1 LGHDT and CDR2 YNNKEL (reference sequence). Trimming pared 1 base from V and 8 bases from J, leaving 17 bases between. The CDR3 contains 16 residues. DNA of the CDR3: TGTGCCAGCAGCCAAGTTAGGGTGACAGGAGGAGAAAAACTGTTTTTT. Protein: CASSQVRVTGGEKLFF.

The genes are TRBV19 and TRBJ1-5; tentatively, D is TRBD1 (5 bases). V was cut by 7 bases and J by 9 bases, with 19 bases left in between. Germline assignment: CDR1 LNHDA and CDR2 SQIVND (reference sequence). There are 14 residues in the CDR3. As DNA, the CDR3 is TGTGCCAGTACTGGGGAACAGGCCGTTAGGCCCCAGCATTTT. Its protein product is CASTGEQAVRPQHF.

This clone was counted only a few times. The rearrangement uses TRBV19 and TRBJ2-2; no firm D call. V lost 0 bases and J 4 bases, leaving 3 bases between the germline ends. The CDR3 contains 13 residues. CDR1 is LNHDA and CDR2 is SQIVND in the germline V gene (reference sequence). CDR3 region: CASSIDITGELFF. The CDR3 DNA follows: TGTGCCAGTAGTATAGACATCACCGGGGAGCTGTTTTTT. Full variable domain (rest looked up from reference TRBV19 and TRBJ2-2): DGGITQSPKYLFRKEGQNVTLSCEQNLNHDAMYWYRQDPGQGLRLIYYSQIVNDFQKGDIAEGYSVSREKKESFPLTVTSAQKNPTAFYLCASSIDITGELFFGEGSRLTVL.

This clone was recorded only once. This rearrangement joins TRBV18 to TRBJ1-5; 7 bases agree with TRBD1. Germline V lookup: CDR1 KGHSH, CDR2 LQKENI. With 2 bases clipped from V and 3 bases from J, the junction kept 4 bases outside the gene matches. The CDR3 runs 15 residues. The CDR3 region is CASSPTGVNNQPQHF. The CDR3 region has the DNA TGTGCCAGCTCACCAACAGGGGTCAACAATCAGCCCCAGCATTTT.

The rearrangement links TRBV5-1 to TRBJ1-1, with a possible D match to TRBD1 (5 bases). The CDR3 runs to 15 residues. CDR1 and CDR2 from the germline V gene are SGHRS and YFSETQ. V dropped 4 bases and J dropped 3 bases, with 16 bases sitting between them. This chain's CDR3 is CASSKDTGRDTEAFF. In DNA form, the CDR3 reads TGCGCCAGCAGCAAGGACACGGGGAGGGACACTGAAGCTTTCTTT.

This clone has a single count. CDR3 sequence: CASSLAPTGTGGNQPQHF. The CDR3 DNA reads TGTGCCAGCAGCTTAGCCCCAACCGGGACAGGGGGCAATCAGCCCCAGCATTTT. The chain carries TRBV11-2 and TRBJ1-5; TRBD1 matches 10 bases. V was pared by 1 base and J by 2 bases, with 8 bases of the junction left unmatched. Looked up from germline, CDR1 is SGHAT and CDR2 is FQNNGV. The CDR3 runs 18 residues.

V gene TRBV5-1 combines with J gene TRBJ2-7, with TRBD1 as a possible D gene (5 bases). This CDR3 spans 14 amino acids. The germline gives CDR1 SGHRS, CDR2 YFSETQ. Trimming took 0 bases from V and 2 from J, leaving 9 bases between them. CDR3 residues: CASSLDDSPYEQYF. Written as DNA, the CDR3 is TGCGCCAGCAGCTTGGATGACAGCCCCTACGAGCAGTACTTC.

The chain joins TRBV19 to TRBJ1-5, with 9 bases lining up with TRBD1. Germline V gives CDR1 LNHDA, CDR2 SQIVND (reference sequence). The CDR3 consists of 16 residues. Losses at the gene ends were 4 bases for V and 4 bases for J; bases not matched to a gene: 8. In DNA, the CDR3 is TGTGCCAGTAGTAAGCCGCGCGGGACAGGGAATCAGCCCCAGCATTTT. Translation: CASSKPRGTGNQPQHF.

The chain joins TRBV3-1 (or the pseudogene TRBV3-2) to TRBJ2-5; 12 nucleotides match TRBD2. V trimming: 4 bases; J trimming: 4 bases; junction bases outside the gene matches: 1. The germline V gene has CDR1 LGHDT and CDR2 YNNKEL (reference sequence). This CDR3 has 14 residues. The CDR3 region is CASSPTSGRETQYF. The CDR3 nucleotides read TGTGCCAGCAGCCCGACTAGCGGGAGAGAGACCCAGTACTTC.

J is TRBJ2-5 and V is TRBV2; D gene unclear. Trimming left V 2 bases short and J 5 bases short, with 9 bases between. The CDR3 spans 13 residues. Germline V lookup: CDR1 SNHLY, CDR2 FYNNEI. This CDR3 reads CASSEFMRETQYF. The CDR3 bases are TGTGCCAGCAGTGAATTCATGAGGGAGACCCAGTACTTC.

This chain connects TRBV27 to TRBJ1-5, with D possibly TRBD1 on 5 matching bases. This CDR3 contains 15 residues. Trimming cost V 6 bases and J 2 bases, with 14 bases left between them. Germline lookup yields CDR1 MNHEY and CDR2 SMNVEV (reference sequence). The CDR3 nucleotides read TGTGCCAGCAGCCCGGGGACTTTGGGCAATCAGCCCCAGCATTTT. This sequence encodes CASSPGTLGNQPQHF.

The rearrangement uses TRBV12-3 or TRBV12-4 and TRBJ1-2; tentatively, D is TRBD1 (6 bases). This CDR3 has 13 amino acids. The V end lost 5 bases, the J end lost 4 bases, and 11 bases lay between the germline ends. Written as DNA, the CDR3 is TGTGCCAGCAGTCAGGGGCCGTTCTATGGCTACACCTTC. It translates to CASSQGPFYGYTF.